The sequence of this T cell receptor (beta chain) was determined in a study of Graves' ophthalmopathy and Graves' hyperthyroidism. Whole-study results and caveats: The 13-signature model separated ophthalmopathy from stable hyperthyroidism at around 90% sensitivity and around 80% specificity. Most thyroid clonotypes with frequency above 0.001 were detected in blood too.

The TCR beta CDR3 regions underwent amplification from RNA transcripts. HTBI primers primed a first-round RT-PCR, and a second-round multiplex PCR followed. TCRdb itself ran the multiplex PCR reads through MiXCR, one entry per CDR3 protein. The table includes roughly 700,000 distinct CDR3 sequences, 35% to 50% detected once. The CDR3 contains 15 residues. Germline V CDR1 and CDR2: ENHRY, SYGVKD. V lost 4 bases, J lost 2 bases, and 7 bases stayed unmatched. Excluded: other autoimmune disease, uncontrolled infection, pregnancy or lactation. Details on this clonotype: Its antigen is still unknown.

The TCR originated in an adult man with Graves' ophthalmopathy. Sequencing was done on a sample of peripheral blood. This sequence joins TRBV10-3 and TRBJ1-2; 7 bases are shared with TRBD1. The CDR3 protein is CAISGQGELNYGYTF. The CDR3, as DNA: TGTGCCATCAGTGGACAGGGAGAACTAAACTATGGCTACACCTTC.